Listed here are 23 T cell receptor beta chains from one sample, sequenced in a study of cytomegalovirus exposure and HLA in healthy donors. This PCR relied on a set of 60 Vbeta primers and 13 Jbeta primers. Assay used: immunoSEQ multiplex PCR; TCRdb lists only in-frame clones, some missing. Of 220,000 or so clones detected, about 70% appear once; the ten largest clones hold under 2%. Sequenced: PBMCs. The receptors derive from a woman in her thirties in good health and CMV-seronegative.

The gene calls are TRBV7-2 and TRBJ1-1; 9 bases align to TRBD1. Losses at the gene ends were 6 bases for V and 7 bases for J; bases not matched to a gene: 9. There are 14 residues in the CDR3. Germline CDR1 and CDR2: SGHTA and FQGNSA. The CDR3 is CASSRTGGLDEAFF. The CDR3 coding sequence is TGTGCCAGCAGTCGAACAGGGGGCTTGGATGAAGCTTTCTTT.

Comments on this clone: Sequence at one end of the junction differs from germline and may be a read error. The chain uses TRBV29-1 and TRBJ1-6; no definite D call. This CDR3 contains 13 residues. Germline CDR1 and CDR2: SQVTM and ANQGSEA. CDR3 bases: TGCAGCGTGGAAGAATCTTATAATTCACCCCTCCACTTT. This sequence encodes CSVEESYNSPLHF.

The chain uses TRBV21-1 and TRBJ2-5; the table's D call, TRBD2, has no DNA check behind it. TRBV21-1 counts as a pseudogene. The CDR3 spans 16 residues. The CDR3 DNA reads as TGTGCCAGCGGCCAGACTAGCGGGGGGCGCGTAGAGACCCAGTACTTC. Its translation: CASGQTSGGRVETQYF.

The chain combines TRBV13 with TRBJ1-1; TRBD1 is a possible D gene (6 bases). The CDR3 sequence is 15 residues long. Germline V gene sequence: CDR1 PRHDT, CDR2 FYEKMQ (reference sequence). Trimming shortened V by 0 bases and J by 5 bases, and 13 bases separated the two germline ends. The CDR3 region is CASSLGLGAGTEAFF. DNA of the CDR3: TGTGCCAGCAGCTTAGGCCTGGGGGCTGGGACTGAAGCTTTCTTT.

The chain employs TRBV27 and TRBJ1-2, with D tentatively TRBD1 (5 bases). CDR1 and CDR2 from the germline V gene are MNHEY and SMNVEV (reference sequence). CDR3 length: 15 residues. Trimming stripped 5 bases from V and 4 bases from J, with 17 bases between. The CDR3 DNA reads as TGTGCCAGCAGTCTTTTGGGGGGAGGAGGCTATGGCTACACCTTC. Translation: CASSLLGGGGYGYTF.

Judged by abundance, this clone is medium-sized. The rearrangement uses TRBV30 and TRBJ2-1; a weak D match, TRBD1 (6 bases). With 3 bases removed from V and 7 bases from J, the gap between germline ends came to 10 bases. CDR3 length: 12 amino acids. Germline CDR1 is GTSNPN and CDR2 is SVGIG (reference sequence). The CDR3 DNA sequence: TGTGCCTGGAGCCACAGGGTGAATGAGCAGTTCTTC. Protein sequence: CAWSHRVNEQFF.

This clone has only a few counts. This chain joins TRBV5-5 and TRBJ2-7; tentatively, D is TRBD1 (6 bases). CDR3 length: 14 amino acids. Germline assignment: CDR1 SGHKS and CDR2 YYEKEE (reference sequence). Trimming stripped 0 bases from V and 2 bases from J, with 9 bases between. The CDR3 reads CASSLGGRAYEQYF. The CDR3 DNA reads as TGTGCCAGCAGCTTGGGGGGGCGGGCCTACGAGCAGTACTTC.

The chain employs TRBV27 and TRBJ2-7, with TRBD2 matching over 8 bases. With V trimmed by 3 bases and J by 2 bases, 6 bases remained unmatched. There are 15 residues in the CDR3. CDR1 is MNHEY, CDR2 SMNVEV, per germline (reference sequence). The CDR3 reads CASSFFFGGAYEQYF. CDR3 sequence (DNA): TGTGCCAGCAGTTTTTTCTTCGGGGGGGCCTACGAGCAGTACTTC.

V is TRBV9 and J is TRBJ1-2, with TRBD1 identical over 10 bases. J was trimmed by 5 bases and V by 3 bases; bases with no gene match: 13. This CDR3 comprises 17 residues. Looked up from germline, CDR1 is SGDLS and CDR2 is YYNGEE. CDR3 DNA sequence: TGTGCCAGCAGCGACGACCCCGACAGGGGGCGCCGGTATGGCTACACCTTC. It codes for CASSDDPDRGRRYGYTF.

On this clone itself: The identical CDR3 is also encoded by other nucleotide sequences in the sample. The chain is built from TRBV5-5 and TRBJ1-2, with no clear D. The CDR3 loop spans 13 amino acids. In germline, CDR1 is SGHKS, CDR2 YYEKEE (reference sequence). V lost 6 bases to trimming and J lost 8 bases, with 17 bases between them. DNA for the CDR3: TGTGCCAGCACAATAACCGGTTTTTCCGGCTACACCTTC. Its protein is CASTITGFSGYTF.

The chain links TRBV30 to TRBJ2-2; weak D call: TRBD2 (5 bases). Germline assignment: CDR1 GTSNPN and CDR2 SVGIG (reference sequence). With 6 bases removed from V and 6 bases from J, the gap between germline ends came to 17 bases. The length of the CDR3 is 14 residues. The DNA for the CDR3 is TGTGCCTGCATCCCCGGGGAAGGAGCCGGGGAGCTGTTTTTT. Its protein is CACIPGEGAGELFF.

The chain carries TRBV9 and TRBJ2-2; TRBD2 agrees at 9 bases. The V and J ends lost 0 bases and 1 base, in that order; junction bases with no gene match: 4. Germline loops: CDR1 SGDLS, CDR2 YYNGEE. The CDR3 consists of 17 residues. Here the CDR3 DNA reads TGTGCCAGCAGCGTAGCTAGCGGGGCCCTGAACACCGGGGAGCTGTTTTTT. It is translated as CASSVASGALNTGELFF.

The V call is TRBV13, the J call TRBJ2-3; tentative D call: TRBD2 (6 bases). This CDR3 region has 12 residues. Germline V gene data show CDR1 as PRHDT and CDR2 as FYEKMQ (reference sequence). The V gene lost 3 bases and the J gene lost 8 bases, with 9 bases spanning the gap. The CDR3 nucleotides are TGTGCCAGCAGCTTCCCAGCGGGTACGCAGTATTTT. Amino acid sequence: CASSFPAGTQYF. Supplemented by reference TRBV13 and TRBJ2-3, the full variable domain reads AAGVIQSPRHLIKEKRETATLKCYPIPRHDTVYWYQQGPGQDPQFLISFYEKMQSDKGSIPDRFSAQQFSDYHSELNMSSLELGDSALYFCASSFPAGTQYFGPGTRLTVL.

The chain carries TRBV7-9 and TRBJ1-6; TRBD1 agrees at 7 bases. V dropped 5 bases and J dropped 7; count of bases not matched to a gene: 5. The CDR3 is made up of 14 amino acids. The germline CDR1 and CDR2 sequences are SEHNR and FQNEAQ (reference sequence). CDR3 coding DNA: TGTGCCAGCAGCATCGGGACAGAGAATTCACCCCTCCACTTT. This sequence encodes CASSIGTENSPLHF.

This chain links TRBV9 with TRBJ1-2; 8 positions agree with TRBD1. Germline V CDR1 and CDR2: SGDLS, YYNGEE. CDR3 length: 18 residues. With V trimmed by 5 bases and J by 5 bases, 20 bases remained unmatched. For the CDR3, the DNA is TGTGCCAGCAGGATAATTGGACAGGGCAGGATGCGTCCATATGGCTACACCTTC. Its protein product is CASRIIGQGRMRPYGYTF.

J is TRBJ1-1 and V is TRBV6-5; unclear D gene. In germline, CDR1 is MNHEY, CDR2 SVGAGI. Trimming cost V 7 bases and J 1 base, with 10 bases left between them. The CDR3 totals 13 residues. The CDR3 DNA follows: TGTGCCAGCACCATGGGAGGGAACACTGAAGCTTTCTTT. Protein product: CASTMGGNTEAFF.

The chain uses TRBV2 and TRBJ2-7; D is possibly TRBD1 (5 bases). V lost 3 bases to trimming and J lost 2 bases, with 11 bases between them. Germline V CDR1 and CDR2: SNHLY, FYNNEI. The CDR3 has 14 residues. This CDR3 is CASSERQGPYEQYF. The CDR3 DNA reads TGTGCCAGCAGTGAGAGGCAGGGTCCCTACGAGCAGTACTTC.

The chain carries TRBV18 and TRBJ1-2; D unclear. With 2 bases removed from V and 0 bases from J, the gap between germline ends came to 13 bases. The CDR3 runs 16 residues. CDR1 and CDR2 from the germline V gene are KGHSH and LQKENI. The CDR3 reads CASSPNLEETNYGYTF. CDR3 sequence (DNA): TGTGCCAGCTCACCAAATCTTGAAGAGACTAACTATGGCTACACCTTC. Based on the CDR3 plus reference TRBV18 and TRBJ1-2, the full variable domain is NAGVMQNPRHLVRRRGQEARLRCSPMKGHSHVYWYRQLPEEGLKFMVYLQKENIIDESGMPKERFSAEFPKEGPSILRIQQVVRGDSAAYFCASSPNLEETNYGYTFGSGTRLTVV.

The CDR3 loop is CASSISVGAEAFF. CDR3 bases: TGTGCCAGTAGTATTTCTGTCGGAGCTGAAGCTTTCTTT. The chain has TRBV19 and TRBJ1-1, with D unresolved. V lost 3 bases, J lost 6 bases, and 11 bases lay in between. This CDR3 is 13 amino acids long. CDR1 and CDR2 (germline): LNHDA, SQIVND (reference sequence). The whole variable domain, filled in from reference TRBV19 and TRBJ1-1, reads DGGITQSPKYLFRKEGQNVTLSCEQNLNHDAMYWYRQDPGQGLRLIYYSQIVNDFQKGDIAEGYSVSREKKESFPLTVTSAQKNPTAFYLCASSISVGAEAFFGQGTRLTVV.

The rearrangement uses TRBV19 and TRBJ2-1; 9 nucleotides align to TRBD2. CDR1 is LNHDA and CDR2 is SQIVND in the germline V gene (reference sequence). Trimming cost V 2 bases and J 5 bases; bases outside gene matches: 4. The CDR3 runs 15 residues. The CDR3 is CASSIMRGGHNEQFF. The CDR3 DNA follows: TGTGCCAGTAGTATAATGCGGGGGGGCCACAATGAGCAGTTCTTC.

Notes on this clone: Germline and junction disagree at one end, which may indicate a read error. This rearrangement joins TRBV6-5 to TRBJ2-7, with 10 bases lining up with TRBD1. The CDR3 loop spans 12 amino acids. Germline loops: CDR1 MNHEY, CDR2 SVGAGI. Here the CDR3 DNA reads TGTGCCAGCAGTGAAAAGAGGACAGGGGGTGACTTC. This gives the protein CASSEKRTGGDF.

This clone was counted between two and nine times. The genes are TRBV7-6 and TRBJ2-1; 10 bases line up with TRBD2. This CDR3 region has 15 residues. The V gene's germline CDR1 is SGHVS and CDR2 FNYEAQ. The J segment lost 10 bases and the V segment lost 3 bases, leaving 9 bases of the junction unmatched. CDR3 loop: CASSFTTSGPREQFF. Written as DNA, the CDR3 is TGTGCCAGCAGCTTTACGACTAGCGGGCCCAGGGAGCAGTTCTTC.

This clone was seen once. This sequence joins TRBV9 and TRBJ1-2; weak D call: TRBD1 (6 bases). This CDR3 contains 13 residues. Trimming stripped 2 bases from V and 8 bases from J, with 13 bases between. Germline values: CDR1 SGDLS, CDR2 YYNGEE. The DNA for the CDR3 is TGTGCCAGCAGCGTTTTACAGGGTTCGGGCTACACCTTC. Translation gives CASSVLQGSGYTF.